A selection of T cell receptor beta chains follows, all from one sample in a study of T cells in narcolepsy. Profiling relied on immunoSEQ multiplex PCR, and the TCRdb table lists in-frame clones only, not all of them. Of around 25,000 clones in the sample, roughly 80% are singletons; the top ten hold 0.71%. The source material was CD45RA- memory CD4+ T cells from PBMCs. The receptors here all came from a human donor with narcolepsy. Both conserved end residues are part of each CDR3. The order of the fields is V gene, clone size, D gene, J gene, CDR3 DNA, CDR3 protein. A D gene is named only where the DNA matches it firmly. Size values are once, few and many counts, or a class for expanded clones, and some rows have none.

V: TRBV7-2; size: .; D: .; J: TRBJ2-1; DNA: TGTGCCAGCAGGATTGGGGGCCTAGGGAATGAGCAGTTCTTC; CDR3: CASRIGGLGNEQFF
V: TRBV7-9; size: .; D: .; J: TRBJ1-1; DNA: TGTGCCAGCAGCTTTCCTCAGGAAAACACTGAAGCTTTCTTT; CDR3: CASSFPQENTEAFF
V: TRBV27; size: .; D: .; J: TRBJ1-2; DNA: TGTGCCAGCAGTTTATCGTCAGTAGCTAACTATGGCTACACCTTC; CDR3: CASSLSSVANYGYTF
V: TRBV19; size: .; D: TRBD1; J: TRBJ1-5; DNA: TGTGCCAGTACCAGGACAGGGGTTCCCAATCAGCCCCAGCATTTT; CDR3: CASTRTGVPNQPQHF
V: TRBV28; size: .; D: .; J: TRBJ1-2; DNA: TGTGCCAGCAAGCTGGGGGGAGACTATGGCTACACCTTC; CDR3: CASKLGGDYGYTF
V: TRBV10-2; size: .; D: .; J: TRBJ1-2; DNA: TGCGCCAGCAGTGAGTATGGGACGGATTATAACTATGGCTACACCTTC; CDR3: CASSEYGTDYNYGYTF
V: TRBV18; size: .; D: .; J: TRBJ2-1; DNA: TGTGCCAGCTCACCCCAGTCGGGATACAATGAGCAGTTCTTC; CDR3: CASSPQSGYNEQFF
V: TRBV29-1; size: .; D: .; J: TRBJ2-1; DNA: TGCAGCGTTGACGACGGGAGACGGTACAATGAGCAGTTCTTC; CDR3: CSVDDGRRYNEQFF
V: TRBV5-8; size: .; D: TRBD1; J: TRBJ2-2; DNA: TGTGCCAGCAGCCTAGGAGGACAGGGGGGCACCGGGGAGCTGTTTTTT; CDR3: CASSLGGQGGTGELFF
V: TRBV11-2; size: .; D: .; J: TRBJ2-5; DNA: TGTGCCAGCAGCTTAGGGATGTCAGAGCAAGAGACCCAGTACTTC; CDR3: CASSLGMSEQETQYF
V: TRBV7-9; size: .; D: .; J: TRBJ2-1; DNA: TGTGCCAGCAGCTCCTCACGGGCGGGTGAGCAGTTCTTC; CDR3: CASSSSRAGEQFF
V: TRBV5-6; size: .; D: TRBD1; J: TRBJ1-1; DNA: TGTGCCAGCAGCTTGGGACAGGGGACAAGGTACACTGAAGCTTTCTTT; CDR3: CASSLGQGTRYTEAFF
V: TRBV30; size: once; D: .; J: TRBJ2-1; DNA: TGTGCCTGGAGTGGGAGGTTCCCAAGTTACAATGAGCAGTTCTTC; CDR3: CAWSGRFPSYNEQFF
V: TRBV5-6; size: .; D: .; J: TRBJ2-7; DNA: TGTGCCAGCAGCTCCCAGGGGAAGGGAGGTCGGTCCTACGAGCAGTACTTC; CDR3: CASSSQGKGGRSYEQYF
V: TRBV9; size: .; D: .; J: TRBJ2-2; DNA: TGTGCCAGCAGCGCCGGGACGAGAAACACCGGGGAGCTGTTTTTT; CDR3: CASSAGTRNTGELFF
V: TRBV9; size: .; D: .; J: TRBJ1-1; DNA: TGTGCCAGCAGCGTAGTGTCCGCCGGGCGGACTGAAGCTTTCTTT; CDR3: CASSVVSAGRTEAFF
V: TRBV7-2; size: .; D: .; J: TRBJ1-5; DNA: TGTGCCAGCAGCTTAAGGGGGAATCAGCCCCAGCATTTT; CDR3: CASSLRGNQPQHF
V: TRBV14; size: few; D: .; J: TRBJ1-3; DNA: TGTGCCAGCAGCCAAGTCGGACAGCAACGCGGAAACACCATATATTTT; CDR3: CASSQVGQQRGNTIYF
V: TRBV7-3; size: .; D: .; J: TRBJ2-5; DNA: TGTGCCAGCAGCTCGGGCCGTGGGGGGCCCCAAGAGACCCAGTACTTC; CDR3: CASSSGRGGPQETQYF
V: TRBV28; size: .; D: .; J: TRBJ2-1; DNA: TGTGCCAGCAGGGGATGGGGTGAGCAGTTCTTC; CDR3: CASRGWGEQFF
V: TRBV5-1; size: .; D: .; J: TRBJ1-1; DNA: TGCGCCAGCAGCTTGGGGGACCAAGGAAGAACTGAAGCTTTCTTT; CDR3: CASSLGDQGRTEAFF
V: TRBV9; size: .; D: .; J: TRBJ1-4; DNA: TGTGCCAGCAGCGTAGGACCGGGGGGGTCTAATGAAAAACTGTTTTTT; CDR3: CASSVGPGGSNEKLFF
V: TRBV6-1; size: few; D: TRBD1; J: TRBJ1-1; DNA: TGTGCCAGCAGCCTAGACAGGGGGCGAACTGAAGCTTTCTTT; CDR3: CASSLDRGRTEAFF
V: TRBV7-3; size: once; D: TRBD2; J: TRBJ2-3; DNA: TGTGCCAGCAGCTTAGCGGGGGGGAAAGATACGCAGTATTTT; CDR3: CASSLAGGKDTQYF
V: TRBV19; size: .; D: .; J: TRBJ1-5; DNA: TGTGCCAGTAGGGGGGACATCTATAGCAATCAGCCCCAGCATTTT; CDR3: CASRGDIYSNQPQHF
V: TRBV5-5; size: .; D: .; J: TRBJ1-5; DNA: TGTGCCAGCAGCCCCAGGGTGATGATGGGAAGCAATCAGCCCCAGCATTTT; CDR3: CASSPRVMMGSNQPQHF
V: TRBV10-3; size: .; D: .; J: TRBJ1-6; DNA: TGTGCCATCAGAACCGGGACGGAGAATTCACCCCTCCACTTT; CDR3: CAIRTGTENSPLHF
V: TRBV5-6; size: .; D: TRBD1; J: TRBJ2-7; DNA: TGTGCCAGCACCCCGCCGAGGGGGCCCAGCTACGAGCAGTACTTC; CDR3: CASTPPRGPSYEQYF
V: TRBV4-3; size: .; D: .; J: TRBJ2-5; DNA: TGCGCCAGCAGCCAAGATACGGCAGGGCCTCAAGAGACCCAGTACTTC; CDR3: CASSQDTAGPQETQYF
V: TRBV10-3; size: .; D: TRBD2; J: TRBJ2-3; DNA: TGTGCCATCAGGGGGTTCCAGCGGGGGGTTGCAGATACGCAGTATTTT; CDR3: CAIRGFQRGVADTQYF
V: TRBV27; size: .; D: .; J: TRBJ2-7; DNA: TGTGCCAGCAGTCGGGTATCCGAGCAGTACTTC; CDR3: CASSRVSEQYF
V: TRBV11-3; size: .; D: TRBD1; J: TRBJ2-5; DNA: TGTGCCAGCAGCCGTTTCGGGACAGGCCAAGAGACCCAGTACTTC; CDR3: CASSRFGTGQETQYF
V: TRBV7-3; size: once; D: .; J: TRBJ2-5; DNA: TGTGCCAGCAGCTTAAGAAACACAGAGACCCAGTACTTC; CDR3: CASSLRNTETQYF
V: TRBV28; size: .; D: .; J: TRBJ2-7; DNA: TGTGCCAGCAGTTCCCCCCGCAGCAGAACGACCTACGAGCAGTACTTC; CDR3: CASSSPRSRTTYEQYF
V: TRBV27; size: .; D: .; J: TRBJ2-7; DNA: TGTGCCAGCAGTTTAAGGCCAGGGTGGTACGAGCAGTACTTC; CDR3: CASSLRPGWYEQYF
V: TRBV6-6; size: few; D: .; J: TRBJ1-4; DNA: TGTGCCAGCAGTTACCCCGGGCAGGGTAATGAAAAACTGTTTTTT; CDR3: CASSYPGQGNEKLFF
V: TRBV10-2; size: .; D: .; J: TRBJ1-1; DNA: TGCGCCAGCAGCGCCAGCCCCCAGGTTGAAGCTTTCTTT; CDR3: CASSASPQVEAFF
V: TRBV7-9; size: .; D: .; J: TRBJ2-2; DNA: TGTGCCAGCAGCCTCCGGACGGCCACCGGGGAGCTGTTTTTT; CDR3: CASSLRTATGELFF
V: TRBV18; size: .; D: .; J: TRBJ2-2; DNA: TGTGCCAGCTCACCACAATCCGGGTCCGGGGAGCTGTTTTTT; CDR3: CASSPQSGSGELFF
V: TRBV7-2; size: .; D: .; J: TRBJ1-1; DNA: TGTGCCAGCAGCTTATCCGCGGGAACTGAAGCTTTCTTT; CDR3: CASSLSAGTEAFF
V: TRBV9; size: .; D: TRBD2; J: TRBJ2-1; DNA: TGTGCCAGCAGCCCCCCGGGACTAGCGGGAGGGAATGAGCAGTTCTTC; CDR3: CASSPPGLAGGNEQFF
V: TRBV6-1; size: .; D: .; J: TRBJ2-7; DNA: TGTGCCAGCAGTGTGGAAAGGAACTCCTACGAGCAGTACTTC; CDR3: CASSVERNSYEQYF
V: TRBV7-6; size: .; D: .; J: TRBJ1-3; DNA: TGTGCCAGCAGCCCCTCAGGGGGAAACACCATATATTTT; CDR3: CASSPSGGNTIYF
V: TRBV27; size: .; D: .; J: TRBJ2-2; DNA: TGTGCCAGCGGGCCCAGGGCTAACACCGGGGAGCTGTTTTTT; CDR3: CASGPRANTGELFF
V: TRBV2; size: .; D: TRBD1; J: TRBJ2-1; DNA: TGTGCCGGCGGACAGGGGGCCGTCAATGAGCAGTTCTTC; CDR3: CAGGQGAVNEQFF
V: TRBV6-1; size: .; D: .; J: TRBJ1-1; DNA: TGTGCCAGCAGTGAAGGGGTGAGGAGGAACACTGAAGCTTTCTTT; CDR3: CASSEGVRRNTEAFF
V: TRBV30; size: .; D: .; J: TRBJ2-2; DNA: TGTGCCTGGAAAGAGGTGCCATACGCGAACACCGGGGAGCTGTTTTTT; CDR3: CAWKEVPYANTGELFF
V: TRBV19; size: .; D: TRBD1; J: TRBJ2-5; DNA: TGTGCCAGTAGCCTCAGGGGGCGAGAGACCCAGTACTTC; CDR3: CASSLRGRETQYF
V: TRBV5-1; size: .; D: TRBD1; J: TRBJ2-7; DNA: TGCGCCAGCAGCCAGGACAGGGGACGACGGGAGCAGTACTTC; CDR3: CASSQDRGRREQYF
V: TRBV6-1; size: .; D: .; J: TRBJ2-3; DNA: TGTGCCAGCAGAGAACAAGATACGCAGTATTTT; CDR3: CASREQDTQYF
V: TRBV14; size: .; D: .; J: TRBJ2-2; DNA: TGTGCCAGCAGCCAAGTCAGGAGTTACACCGGGGAGCTGTTTTTT; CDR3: CASSQVRSYTGELFF
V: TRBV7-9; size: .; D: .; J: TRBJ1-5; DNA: TGTGCCAGCAGCTTAGTAGGAGGGGCCCAGCATTTT; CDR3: CASSLVGGAQHF
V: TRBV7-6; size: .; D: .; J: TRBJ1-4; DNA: TGTGCCAGCAGCCCAGAACCCACAGCAACTAATGAAAAACTGTTTTTT; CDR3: CASSPEPTATNEKLFF